Sequencing of this T cell receptor beta chain was carried out in a study of shared clonotypes between healthy human individuals. The germline CDR1 and CDR2 sequences are MGHDK and SYGVNS. Trimming took 0 bases from V and 1 from J, leaving 11 bases between them. The CDR3 contains 16 residues. Produced via immunoSEQ multiplex PCR; TCRdb's table is partial and in-frame only. The sample lists more than 2 million clones, approximately 96% occurring once. The source material was naive CD4+ T cells sorted from blood. As to subset: CD45RA+ positively selected. The chain employs TRBV25-1 and TRBJ2-3, with a weak D call TRBD2 (6 bases). This clonotype was sampled from a man aged 18-30 years in good health. The CDR3 loop reads CASSEYGRQRTDTQYF. The DNA of the CDR3 is TGTGCCAGCAGTGAATATGGGAGGCAGCGCACAGATACGCAGTATTTT. The full variable domain, in which reference TRBV25-1 and TRBJ2-3 provide the parts outside the CDR3, is EADIYQTPRYLVIGTGKKITLECSQTMGHDKMYWYQQDPGMELHLIHYSYGVNSTEKGDLSSESTVSRIRTEHFPLTLESARPSHTSQYLCASSEYGRQRTDTQYFGPGTRLTVL.